This T cell receptor (beta chain) was captured in a study of tumor-infiltrating lymphocytes in primary liver carcinoma. From about 20-30 mg of unsorted bulk tissue, DNA and RNA were co-extracted together. Looked up from germline, CDR1 is MNHNY and CDR2 is SVGAGI (reference sequence). The CDR3 covers 13 residues. With respect to this clonotype: Relative to the germline gene, one junction end is altered; a read error may explain this.

From 450 to 550 ng total RNA, TCR beta cDNA was generated with a primer in the constant region. Libraries for TCR beta were built through three nested multiplex PCR rounds, which together made up a slightly modified ARM-PCR procedure. Investigators reported that the first two PCR rounds, at 10 cycles each, used TRBV1-TRBV30 forward primers with a C-beta reverse primer. Using its own MiXCR run on the multiplex PCR reads, TCRdb lists one record per CDR3 protein. Among about 78,000 distinct CDR3 sequences, about 72% were seen once, and the ten largest hold around a quarter. Input material: liver tumor tissue from sampling region 4. Subset noted: tumor region T4, right-lateral pole. This clonotype was obtained from a man aged 40-50 years with primary liver carcinoma and hepatitis B virus infection. This rearrangement joins TRBV6-6 to TRBJ1-5, with D unresolved. The CDR3 sequence: CASRPTSNQPQYF. The DNA of the CDR3 is TGTGCCAGCAGGCCGACGTCTAATCAGCCCCAGTACTTT.